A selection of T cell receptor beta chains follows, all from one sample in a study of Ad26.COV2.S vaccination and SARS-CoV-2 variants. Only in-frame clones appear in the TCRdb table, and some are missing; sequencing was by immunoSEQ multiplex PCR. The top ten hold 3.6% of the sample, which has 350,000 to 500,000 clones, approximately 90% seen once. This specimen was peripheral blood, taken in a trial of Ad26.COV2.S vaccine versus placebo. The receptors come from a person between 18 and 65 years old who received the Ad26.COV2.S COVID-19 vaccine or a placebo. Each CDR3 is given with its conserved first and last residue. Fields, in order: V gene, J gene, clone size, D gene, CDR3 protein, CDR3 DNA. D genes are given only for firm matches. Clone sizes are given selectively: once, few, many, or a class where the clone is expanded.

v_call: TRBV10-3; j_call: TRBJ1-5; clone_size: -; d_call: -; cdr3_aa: CATQQDSNQPQHF; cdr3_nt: TGTGCCACACAACAAGATAGCAATCAGCCCCAGCATTTT
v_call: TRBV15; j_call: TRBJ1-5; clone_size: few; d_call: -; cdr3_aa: CATSARQLNQPQHF; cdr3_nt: TGTGCCACCAGCGCTAGACAGCTCAATCAGCCCCAGCATTTT
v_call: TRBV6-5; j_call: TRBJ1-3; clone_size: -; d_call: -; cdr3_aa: CASSYASGFSGNTIYF; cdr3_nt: TGTGCCAGCAGTTACGCATCCGGGTTCTCTGGAAACACCATATATTTT
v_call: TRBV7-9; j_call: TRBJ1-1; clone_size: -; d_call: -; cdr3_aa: CASSLGRLLTEAFF; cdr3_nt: TGTGCCAGCAGCTTAGGCCGGTTACTCACTGAAGCTTTCTTT
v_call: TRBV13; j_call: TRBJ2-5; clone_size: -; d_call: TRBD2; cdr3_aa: CASSRGGPETQYF; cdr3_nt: TGTGCCAGCAGCCGGGGGGGCCCTGAGACCCAGTACTTC
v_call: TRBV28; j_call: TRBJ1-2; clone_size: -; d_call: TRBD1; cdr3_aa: CASRNTPGQGGNYGYTF; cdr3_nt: TGTGCCAGCAGAAACACTCCAGGACAGGGAGGGAACTATGGCTACACCTTC
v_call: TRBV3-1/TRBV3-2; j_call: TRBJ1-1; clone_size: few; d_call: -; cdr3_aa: CASSPRQMNTEAFF; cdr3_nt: TGTGCCAGCAGCCCTCGACAGATGAACACTGAAGCTTTCTTT
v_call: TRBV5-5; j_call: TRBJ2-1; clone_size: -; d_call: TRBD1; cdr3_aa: CASRAGGPNEQFF; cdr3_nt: TGTGCCAGCAGGGCAGGGGGTCCCAATGAGCAGTTCTTC
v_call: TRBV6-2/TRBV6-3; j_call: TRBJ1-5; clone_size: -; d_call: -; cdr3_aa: CASSKEASNQPQHF; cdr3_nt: TGTGCCAGCAGTAAGGAGGCGAGCAATCAGCCCCAGCATTTT
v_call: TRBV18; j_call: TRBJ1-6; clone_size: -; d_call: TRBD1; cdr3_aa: CASSPVTTGVPLHF; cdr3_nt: TGTGCCAGCTCACCAGTCACGACAGGGGTCCCCCTCCACTTT
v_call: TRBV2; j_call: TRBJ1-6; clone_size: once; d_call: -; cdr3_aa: CASSEGSRGSPLHF; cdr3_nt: TGTGCCAGCAGTGAAGGATCTCGCGGATCACCCCTCCACTTT
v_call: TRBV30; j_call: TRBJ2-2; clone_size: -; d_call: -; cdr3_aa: CAWTAGPRDTGELFF; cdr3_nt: TGTGCCTGGACGGCGGGGCCCCGCGACACCGGGGAGCTGTTTTTT
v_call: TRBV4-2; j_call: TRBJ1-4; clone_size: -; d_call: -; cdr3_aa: CASSQDPRRREKLFF; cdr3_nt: TGTGCCAGCAGCCAAGACCCCCGCAGGCGTGAAAAACTGTTTTTT
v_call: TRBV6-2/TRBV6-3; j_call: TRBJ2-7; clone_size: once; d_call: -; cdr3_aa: CASSYEDSSPYEQYF; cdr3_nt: TGTGCCAGCAGTTACGAGGACAGTAGTCCCTACGAGCAGTACTTC
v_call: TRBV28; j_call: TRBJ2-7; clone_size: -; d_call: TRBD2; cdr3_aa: CASSSSTGTSGYEQYF; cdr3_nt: TGTGCCAGCAGTTCATCCACCGGGACTAGCGGCTACGAGCAGTACTTC
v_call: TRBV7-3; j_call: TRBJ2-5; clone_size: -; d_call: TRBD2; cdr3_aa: CASSLLAGGQETQYF; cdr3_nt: TGTGCCAGCAGCTTACTAGCGGGGGGGCAAGAGACCCAGTACTTC
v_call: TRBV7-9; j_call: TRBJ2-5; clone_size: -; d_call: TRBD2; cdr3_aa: CASSPTSGGLWETQYF; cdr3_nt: TGTGCCAGCAGCCCAACTAGCGGGGGTTTATGGGAGACCCAGTACTTC